Listed here are 24 T cell receptor beta chains from one sample, sequenced in a study of blood T cell repertoires in COVID-19. TCRdb's copy holds only in-frame clones and misses some; the assay was immunoSEQ multiplex PCR. The sample holds about 150,000 clones, over 65% seen once. Sequencing was performed on PBMCs or T cells enriched from blood (not recorded which). Receptors were obtained from a woman in her forties or fifties who had recovered from COVID-19.

V and J are TRBV7-9 and TRBJ1-1; TRBD1 might be the D (6 bases). V was trimmed by 5 bases and J by 7 bases, leaving 8 bases between them. The CDR3 is made up of 11 amino acids. Germline CDR1 and CDR2: SEHNR and FQNEAQ (reference sequence). CDR3 amino acids: CASSLTGEAFF. Here the CDR3 DNA reads TGTGCCAGCAGCCTGACAGGTGAAGCTTTCTTT.

The chain employs TRBV5-1 and TRBJ1-5; D is undetermined. V lost 0 bases to trimming and J lost 4 bases, with 5 bases between them. The CDR3 spans 13 residues. Per the germline V gene, CDR1 is SGHRS and CDR2 is YFSETQ. CDR3 bases: TGCGCCAGCAGCTTGGGAGAGAATCAGCCCCAGCATTTT. This sequence encodes CASSLGENQPQHF.

This clone appeared a single time. The rearrangement uses TRBV7-9 and TRBJ2-5, with 7 bases lining up with TRBD2. The CDR3 is made up of 17 amino acids. V gave up 1 base and J gave up 0 bases; unmatched junction bases: 8. Germline-derived CDR1 and CDR2 are SEHNR and FQNEAQ (reference sequence). In nucleotides, the CDR3 is TGTGCCAGCAGCTTAGAGGAGGATAGCGGGTACCAAGAGACCCAGTACTTC. Translating gives CASSLEEDSGYQETQYF.

This clone was seen just once. The chain combines TRBV21-1 with TRBJ2-3; TRBD1 is the table's D call and was not checked against the DNA. TRBV21-1 constitutes a pseudogene. The CDR3 contains 14 residues. CDR3 residues: CASKKQGATDTQYF. CDR3 DNA sequence: TGTGCCAGCAAAAAGCAGGGGGCTACAGATACGCAGTATTTT.

The chain joins TRBV5-1 to TRBJ1-1, with D hard to call. Per germline, CDR1 SGHRS and CDR2 YFSETQ. The length of the CDR3 is 14 residues. Trimming stripped 5 bases from V and 1 base from J, with 12 bases between. CDR3 sequence (DNA): TGCGCCAGCAGAATGTCGGCAGGGAACACTGAAGCTTTCTTT. Its protein is CASRMSAGNTEAFF.

The chain is built from TRBV19 and TRBJ2-7, with D possibly TRBD2 on 6 matching bases. Trimming cost V 2 bases and J 6 bases, with 8 bases left between them. Looked up from germline, CDR1 is LNHDA and CDR2 is SQIVND (reference sequence). This CDR3 is 12 amino acids long. The CDR3 DNA follows: TGTGCCAGTAGTATAAGGGACTCCGAGCAGTACTTC. It specifies CASSIRDSEQYF.

The V gene is TRBV5-4, the J gene TRBJ1-1; tentatively, D is TRBD1 (6 bases). The CDR3 is made up of 14 amino acids. CDR1 and CDR2 (germline): SGHNT, YYREEE (reference sequence). The V end was cut by 5 bases, the J end by 1 base, with 12 bases between. This CDR3 is CASSEGGGNTEAFF. The CDR3 DNA is TGTGCCAGCAGTGAAGGGGGGGGGAACACTGAAGCTTTCTTT.

This chain links TRBV10-3 with TRBJ2-7; 7 bases are a match to TRBD1. Germline V gene data show CDR1 as ENHRY and CDR2 as SYGVKD. V shed 3 bases and J 5 bases; nucleotides not matched to a gene: 10. This CDR3 has 15 residues. Here the CDR3 reads CAISDPVQGVNEQYV. The CDR3 DNA sequence: TGTGCCATCAGTGACCCGGTTCAGGGGGTCAACGAGCAGTACGTC.

The chain employs TRBV9 and TRBJ2-7; 13 bases are a match to TRBD2. The CDR3 runs to 16 residues. Germline V gene sequence: CDR1 SGDLS, CDR2 YYNGEE. The ends lost 3 bases at V and 5 bases at J; junction bases unmatched: 8. This chain's CDR3 is CASSAKRTSGGDEQYF. The CDR3 DNA is TGTGCCAGCAGCGCCAAGAGAACTAGCGGGGGGGACGAGCAGTACTTC. Supplemented by reference TRBV9 and TRBJ2-7, the full variable domain reads DSGVTQTPKHLITATGQRVTLRCSPRSGDLSVYWYQQSLDQGLQFLIQYYNGEERAKGNILERFSAQQFPDLHSELNLSSLELGDSALYFCASSAKRTSGGDEQYFGPGTRLTVT.

The rearrangement links TRBV28 to TRBJ2-7; tentatively, D is TRBD1 (5 bases). The CDR3 totals 12 residues. The V end was cut by 5 bases, the J end by 3 bases, with 8 bases between. Germline V gene sequence: CDR1 MDHEN, CDR2 SYDVKM. CDR3 loop: CASSLTVYEQYF. CDR3 coding DNA: TGTGCCAGCAGTCTGACAGTCTACGAGCAGTACTTC.

The gene calls are TRBV6-5 and TRBJ1-2; 8 positions agree with TRBD1. CDR1 is MNHEY, CDR2 SVGAGI, per germline. V shed 6 bases and J 4 bases; nucleotides not matched to a gene: 7. The CDR3 runs to 14 residues. The CDR3 region is CASRWQGAVYGYTF. Written as DNA, the CDR3 is TGTGCCAGCAGGTGGCAGGGGGCTGTCTATGGCTACACCTTC.

This chain connects TRBV10-1 to TRBJ2-1, with D possibly TRBD2 on 5 matching bases. This CDR3 contains 14 residues. Trimming took 8 bases from V and 5 from J, leaving 16 bases between them. In germline, CDR1 is WNHNN, CDR2 SYGVQD (reference sequence). CDR3 in amino acids: CASRVSREDNEQFF. As DNA, the CDR3 is TGCGCCAGCCGCGTCTCCCGGGAAGACAATGAGCAGTTCTTC.

The chain couples TRBV25-1 to TRBJ2-1, with 10 bases identical to TRBD2. The CDR3 has 16 amino acids. CDR1 MGHDK and CDR2 SYGVNS come from the germline V gene. With 3 bases clipped from V and 2 bases from J, the junction kept 4 bases outside the gene matches. In DNA form, the CDR3 reads TGTGCCAGCAGTGAGTCTACTAGCGGGGCCTACAATGAGCAGTTCTTC. Encoded protein: CASSESTSGAYNEQFF.

The CDR3 reads CASSPGQWGETQYF. The CDR3 bases are TGTGCCAGCAGCCCGGGCCAGTGGGGCGAGACCCAGTACTTC. The genes are TRBV5-4 and TRBJ2-5, with a possible D match to TRBD1 (5 bases). Germline V CDR1 and CDR2: SGHNT, YYREEE (reference sequence). The CDR3 length is 14 residues. V was shortened by 4 bases and J by 5 bases, with 15 bases between the two germline ends.

The chain uses TRBV5-1 and TRBJ1-1; 10 nucleotides align to TRBD1. Trimming removed 4 bases from V and 13 bases from J; junction bases left unmatched: 19. The CDR3 extends over 16 amino acids. CDR1 SGHRS and CDR2 YFSETQ come from the germline V gene. CDR3 nucleotide sequence: TGCGCCAGCAGCGTGCAACCGGGACAGGGGCCGTCAGGTGGTTTCTTT. It yields the protein CASSVQPGQGPSGGFF.

The chain joins TRBV2 to TRBJ1-2; TRBD1 agrees at 7 bases. V was clipped by 5 bases and J by 2 bases; unmatched bases: 2. The CDR3 loop spans 13 amino acids. The germline gives CDR1 SNHLY, CDR2 FYNNEI. The CDR3 bases are TGTGCCAGCAGTCCGGGACAGAACTATGGCTACACCTTC. Amino acids: CASSPGQNYGYTF.

The chain recombines TRBV30 with TRBJ1-6; 7 bases align to TRBD1. Germline CDR1 reads GTSNPN; CDR2 reads SVGIG (reference sequence). CDR3 size: 14 residues. Unmatched junction bases numbered 4, after V lost 3 bases and J lost 5 bases. CDR3 DNA: TGTGCCTGGAGGGGACAGAGCCATAATTCACCCCTCCACTTT. Translated, it gives CAWRGQSHNSPLHF.

This clone has only one observation. The rearrangement links TRBV5-1 to TRBJ1-2, with D possibly being TRBD1 (6 bases). The germline V gene encodes CDR1 SGHRS and CDR2 YFSETQ. The CDR3 has 15 residues. V was trimmed by 3 bases and J by 0 bases, leaving 12 bases between them. The CDR3 region is CASSYGRGTNYGYTF. The CDR3 DNA is TGCGCCAGCAGCTACGGGAGGGGGACTAACTATGGCTACACCTTC.

The chain combines TRBV10-3 with TRBJ1-6; TRBD1 might be the D (5 bases). The CDR3 extends over 16 amino acids. Germline V gene data show CDR1 as ENHRY and CDR2 as SYGVKD. The V and J ends lost 4 bases and 10 bases respectively, with 20 bases between them. The CDR3 nucleotides are TGTGCCATCAGTGGCCCAATGGGGGGAGCCCTATCACCCCTCCACTTT. It translates to CAISGPMGGALSPLHF.

The gene calls are TRBV28 and TRBJ2-2; the D is unclear. The CDR3 is 13 amino acids. CDR1 and CDR2 (germline): MDHEN, SYDVKM. The germline V and J ends were trimmed by 4 bases and 7 bases, with 10 bases remaining between them. The CDR3 coding sequence is TGTGCCAGCAGTTCCAACTCGCTCGGGGAGCTGTTTTTT. As protein: CASSSNSLGELFF.

The V and J genes are TRBV5-4 and TRBJ2-2; 8 nucleotides line up with TRBD1. CDR1 and CDR2 from the germline V gene are SGHNT and YYREEE (reference sequence). The CDR3 length is 15 residues. With V trimmed by 4 bases and J by 1 base, 3 bases remained unmatched. In nucleotides, the CDR3 is TGTGCCAGCAGCCCAGGACAGGGGAACACCGGGGAGCTGTTTTTT. Its translation: CASSPGQGNTGELFF.

The sample holds one count of this clone. The chain employs TRBV18 and TRBJ1-1; no reliable D call. The CDR3 spans 15 residues. CDR1 and CDR2 (germline): KGHSH, LQKENI. The V end was cut by 3 bases, the J end by 4 bases, with 15 bases between. CDR3 amino acids: CASSPLHSGSTEAFF. The DNA for the CDR3 is TGTGCCAGCTCACCCCTTCATTCTGGGAGCACTGAAGCTTTCTTT.

The chain links TRBV12-3 or TRBV12-4 to TRBJ1-2; 7 bases map to TRBD1. The CDR3 totals 13 residues. The J segment lost 8 bases and the V segment lost 6 bases, leaving 9 bases of the junction unmatched. CDR3 DNA sequence: TGTGCCAGCAGCCCATCAGGGGGTAGAGGCTACACCTTC. Amino acids: CASSPSGGRGYTF.

The J gene is TRBJ2-7, the V gene TRBV15; perhaps TRBD2 as D (6 bases). V lost 8 bases and J 1 base, leaving 9 bases between the germline ends. From germline, CDR1 is LNHNV and CDR2 YYDKDF (reference sequence). The length of the CDR3 is 12 residues. The CDR3 coding sequence is TGTGCCACCCGGGACTTATCCTACGAGCAGTACTTC. Translated, it gives CATRDLSYEQYF. Supplemented by reference TRBV15 and TRBJ2-7, the full variable domain reads DAMVIQNPRYQVTQFGKPVTLSCSQTLNHNVMYWYQQKSSQAPKLLFHYYDKDFNNEADTPDNFQSRRPNTSFCFLDIRSPGLGDTAMYLCATRDLSYEQYFGPGTRLTVT.